This is a list of T cell receptor beta chains from one sample in a study of CD8 T cells in ankylosing spondylitis. A single record per CDR3 protein comes from TCRdb applying MiXCR to the 5' RACE reads. The table has about 170,000 distinct CDR3 sequences, 15% to 20% seen once. The sequenced sample consisted of blood, either unsorted or a sorted T cell fraction (not recorded which). The receptor set was obtained from a male donor with ankylosing spondylitis or in good health (not recorded which). Each CDR3 is given with its conserved first and last residue. The D gene is left open where the match is weak. Clone size appears in some rows only: once, few, many, or a class for an expanded clone.

J: TRBJ2-2
D: -
V: TRBV27
size: -
DNA: TGTGCCAGCAGTTTACTCGGGTTGGTGAACACCGGGGAGCTGTTTTTT
CDR3: CASSLLGLVNTGELFF

J: TRBJ2-4
D: TRBD1
V: TRBV20-1
size: -
DNA: TGCAGTGCTAGGGGACAGGAGAAACTAGCCAAAAACATTCAGTACTTC
CDR3: CSARGQEKLAKNIQYF

J: TRBJ1-1
D: TRBD1
V: TRBV19
size: many
DNA: TGTGCCAGTAGTCCCAGACAGGGGGCCGCTGAAGCTTTCTTT
CDR3: CASSPRQGAAEAFF

J: TRBJ1-1
D: -
V: TRBV5-1
size: many
DNA: TGCGCCAGCAGCTTGGGACAGCCTACTGAAGCTTTCTTT
CDR3: CASSLGQPTEAFF

J: TRBJ2-2
D: TRBD1
V: TRBV6-2/TRBV6-3
size: few
DNA: TGTGCCAGCACCGGACAGGGGAGCGCCGGGGAGCTGTTTTTT
CDR3: CASTGQGSAGELFF

J: TRBJ1-1
D: -
V: TRBV12-3/TRBV12-4
size: -
DNA: TGTGCCAGCAGTTTAGGGACTCACACTGAAGCTTTCTTT
CDR3: CASSLGTHTEAFF

J: TRBJ2-5
D: -
V: TRBV9
size: many
DNA: TGTGCCAGCAGCGGAGACACAGGCCAAGAGACCCAGTACTTC
CDR3: CASSGDTGQETQYF

J: TRBJ1-2
D: -
V: TRBV7-9
size: -
DNA: TGTGCCAGCAGCTTAGGGACCGAGAACTATGGCTACACCTTC
CDR3: CASSLGTENYGYTF

J: TRBJ2-7
D: TRBD1
V: TRBV28
size: few
DNA: TGTGCCAGCAGTTCCTACCGGGACAGCTCCTACGAGCAGTACTTC
CDR3: CASSSYRDSSYEQYF

J: TRBJ2-3
D: TRBD2
V: TRBV12-3/TRBV12-4
size: many
DNA: TGTGCCAGCAGTTTGGGAGGGCCGACAGATACGCAGTATTTT
CDR3: CASSLGGPTDTQYF

J: TRBJ2-7
D: TRBD2
V: TRBV27
size: -
DNA: TGTGCCAGCAGTTTGGGTAGCGGGGTTCCGTACGAGCAGTACTTC
CDR3: CASSLGSGVPYEQYF

J: TRBJ2-7
D: TRBD2
V: TRBV5-6
size: -
DNA: TGTGCCAGCAGCTTGACTAGCGGGATTCAGGGGCAGTACTTC
CDR3: CASSLTSGIQGQYF

J: TRBJ2-2
D: -
V: TRBV7-8
size: few
DNA: TGTGCCAGCAGCCGAGGTTCCACCGGGGAGCTGTTTTTT
CDR3: CASSRGSTGELFF

J: TRBJ2-3
D: -
V: TRBV7-2
size: -
DNA: TGTGCCAGCAGCCTCAGAGTCTTCCGGGACCTGCCAGGAGATACGCAGTATTTT
CDR3: CASSLRVFRDLPGDTQYF

J: TRBJ2-7
D: TRBD2
V: TRBV5-1
size: few
DNA: TGCGCCAGCAGGTTTGGATCCTCCGGGACTAGCGGATCCAAGGTCGAGTACTTC
CDR3: CASRFGSSGTSGSKVEYF

J: TRBJ1-5
D: -
V: TRBV5-6
size: few
DNA: TGTGCCAGCAGCTTATGGTCAGGCAATCAGCCCCAGCATTTT
CDR3: CASSLWSGNQPQHF